This T cell receptor beta chain was obtained from a study of T cell responses to AZD1222 COVID-19 vaccine. The germline gives CDR1 SGHRS, CDR2 YFSETQ. Unmatched junction bases numbered 0, after V lost 0 bases and J lost 3 bases. The CDR3 runs to 15 residues. As regards this clone: Other DNA sequences in the same sample also yield this CDR3.

Clones were sequenced by immunoSEQ multiplex PCR, and TCRdb holds only the in-frame ones, with some missing. The table has about 200,000 clones, around 94% seen once. The gene calls are TRBV5-1 and TRBJ2-1; 10 nucleotides agree with TRBD1. The sequencing here drew on peripheral blood, taken 28 days after the second dose of the MenACWY control vaccine. This TCR was sampled from an adult who received the MenACWY meningococcal vaccine as a control. CDR3 DNA: TGCGCCAGCAGCTTGGGGGACAGGGGCTACAATGAGCAGTTCTTC. It encodes CASSLGDRGYNEQFF.